This TCR beta chain was sequenced during a study of identical twins. Findings of the study overall: Modelling approaches yielded underestimates of out-of-frame TCR alpha sharing between monozygotic twins. Insertions ran lower in abundant cord blood beta clonotypes, though not in memory repertoires.

Note on this clonotype: Its target is not known.

Through template switching, a universal primer site was introduced, and the cDNA contained unique molecular identifiers. From the 5' RACE reads, TCRdb called clonotypes with MiXCR, one entry per CDR3 protein. The sample shows 450,000 or so distinct CDR3 sequences, less than 20% of them seen only once. The TCR originated in a middle-aged man in good health. Sequences were obtained from naive T cells sorted from blood.

The CDR3 region is CASSPRLAVSYEQYF. Written as DNA, the CDR3 is TGTGCCAGCAGTCCAAGACTAGCGGTCTCCTACGAGCAGTACTTC. The V and J genes are TRBV6-1 and TRBJ2-7, with 9 positions matching TRBD2. This CDR3 is built from 15 residues. Germline CDR1 is MNHNS and CDR2 is SASEGT. V was clipped by 5 bases and J by 0 bases; unmatched bases: 5.